Listed below are T cell receptor beta chains from one sample, sequenced in a study of blood T cells in healthy people across ages. TCRdb re-analysed the 5' RACE reads in MiXCR, keeping a single row per CDR3 protein. The sample has more than 650,000 distinct CDR3 sequences, 20% to 25% seen once; the top ten hold approximately 20%. Sample: blood. The origin of the receptors is a man in his 70s in good health. Each CDR3 is given with its conserved first and last residue. Fields, in order: J gene, clone size, V gene, D gene, CDR3 DNA, CDR3 protein. The D gene is left open where the match is weak. Size tells how often a clone was seen (once, few, many) or the class of an expanded clone, and some rows leave it out.

>TRBJ1-1|few|TRBV7-9|-
TGTGCCAGCAGCATAAGGAGCCAAGGGAGGCCTGAAGCTTTCTTT
CASSIRSQGRPEAFF
>TRBJ2-1|-|TRBV4-3|-
TGCGCCAGCAGCCAAGAAGTTAGACCCGCGGCGAATGAGCAGTTCTTC
CASSQEVRPAANEQFF
>TRBJ1-5|few|TRBV12-3/TRBV12-4|-
TGTGCCAGCACTCAGGGATCTCAGCCCCAGCATTTT
CASTQGSQPQHF
>TRBJ1-2|few|TRBV11-1|TRBD1
TGTGCCAGCAGTCACGACAGGGGGAAAGGCTACACCTTC
CASSHDRGKGYTF
>TRBJ2-3|-|TRBV7-2|-
TGTGCCAGCAGCTTAGAAGGGTACTGGGGGACAGATACGCAGTATTTT
CASSLEGYWGTDTQYF
>TRBJ1-3|-|TRBV29-1|-
TGCAGCGTTGGATGGGGTGGAAACACCATATATTTT
CSVGWGGNTIYF
>TRBJ2-1|many|TRBV20-1|-
TGCAGTGCTAGAGGCCCCATTGCCCTCAATGAGCAGTTCTTC
CSARGPIALNEQFF
>TRBJ2-3|-|TRBV6-6|TRBD1
TGTGCCAGCAGCTGGGGAACAGGGGTTGATACGCAGTATTTT
CASSWGTGVDTQYF
>TRBJ2-4|few|TRBV20-1|TRBD2
TGCAGTGCTATGGTTAGCGGGGGGACTCTAGCCAAAAACATTCAGTACTTC
CSAMVSGGTLAKNIQYF
>TRBJ2-3|-|TRBV12-3/TRBV12-4|-
TGTGCCAGCAGTCATTACCGGGCCCGCGCAGATACGCAGTATTTT
CASSHYRARADTQYF
>TRBJ1-2|-|TRBV9|TRBD1
TGTGCCAGCAGCAGGTTGCCGGGACAGGGGACCTATGGCTACACCTTC
CASSRLPGQGTYGYTF
>TRBJ1-1|few|TRBV4-3|TRBD1
TGCGCCAGCAGCGGCGGACAGGGGGCCGTTGACACTGAAGCTTTCTTT
CASSGGQGAVDTEAFF
>TRBJ1-2|-|TRBV21-1|-
TGTGCCAGCAGCAGATCTAGGCCCGCTAACTATGGCTACACCTTC
CASSRSRPANYGYTF
>TRBJ1-4|-|TRBV5-1|TRBD1
TGCGCCAGCAGCCTCGAAGGGGGCCCTAATGAAAAACTGTTTTTT
CASSLEGGPNEKLFF
>TRBJ2-3|-|TRBV18|-
TGTGCCAGCTCACCCGGGCTGGTTAACACAGATACGCAGTATTTT
CASSPGLVNTDTQYF
>TRBJ2-1|many|TRBV29-1|-
TGCAGCGTTTTCGTTGTTGTCGCTGAGCAGTTCTTC
CSVFVVVAEQFF
>TRBJ1-1|-|TRBV6-2/TRBV6-3|-
TGTGCCAGCAGTCAACCAGGGGTGGCGAACACTGAAGCTTTCTTT
CASSQPGVANTEAFF
>TRBJ2-1|few|TRBV12-3/TRBV12-4|TRBD1
TGTGCCAGCAGTTCCCTGGACAGGGGCCATGAGCAGTTCTTC
CASSSLDRGHEQFF
>TRBJ2-7|-|TRBV6-5|TRBD2
TGTGCCAGCAGTTACTCGATTCTTCAGGGAGGGTCCTACGAGCAGTACTTC
CASSYSILQGGSYEQYF
>TRBJ2-1|-|TRBV5-4|TRBD1
TGTGCCAGCAGCTTGTGGGTAGGGGGCGGGAATGAGCAGTTCTTC
CASSLWVGGGNEQFF
>TRBJ2-5|few|TRBV12-3/TRBV12-4|-
TGTGCCAGCAGTTTCCACCACCAAGAGACCCAGTACTTC
CASSFHHQETQYF
>TRBJ2-7|-|TRBV20-1|-
TGCAGTGCTCCTCAGGGGTACTCCTACGAGCAGTACTTC
CSAPQGYSYEQYF